The subject of this entry is one TCR beta chain. Its antigen is unidentified. Amplification of TCR beta CDR3 regions used RNA as the template. The TCR CDR3 was amplified in a first-round RT-PCR using the HTBI primer set. TCRdb re-called the multiplex PCR reads with MiXCR, one entry per CDR3 protein. The repertoire holds 550,000 to 600,000 distinct CDR3 sequences, with 35% to 55% as singletons. These data are taken from a study of T cells in Graves' hyperthyroidism and ophthalmopathy. Points from the study as a whole: Ophthalmopathy could be told apart from stable hyperthyroidism with a 13 V-J model. The model identified upcoming ophthalmopathy a median roughly 6 months ahead of onset. Researchers found most expanded thyroid clonotypes above 0.001 in blood as well.

Those patients with uncontrolled infection, other autoimmune disease, pregnancy or lactation were excluded. There are 12 residues in the CDR3. V was trimmed by 5 bases and J by 10 bases, leaving 14 bases between them. Germline CDR1 reads MNHNY; CDR2 reads SVGAGI (reference sequence). The chain combines TRBV6-6 with TRBJ1-1; D perhaps matches TRBD1 (6 bases). This clonotype was obtained from an adult woman with Graves' disease, either hyperthyroidism or ophthalmopathy (not recorded which). Sequenced: peripheral blood or thyroid tissue (not recorded which). CDR3 DNA sequence: TGTGCCAGCAGTGACACGGGCAGGGGAGCTTTCTTT. This gives the protein CASSDTGRGAFF.